Below are 30 T cell receptor beta chains sequenced from a single sample in a study of read filtering for tumor transcriptome and immune sequencing. The library was built from around 400 ng RNA with molecular barcoded adaptors for alpha/delta and beta/gamma chains. From the reads, TCRdb called clonotypes with MiXCR, one entry per CDR3 protein. The table lists around 50,000 distinct CDR3 sequences, roughly an eighth of them singletons. Input material: a population of CD138-negative cells sorted from bone marrow. The source is a donor at least 40 years old with multiple myeloma.

Worth noting for this clonotype: With a much larger clone just one base away, this may be a read error. The chain recombines TRBV20-1 with TRBJ2-2, with 8 bases matching TRBD2. Unmatched junction bases numbered 10, after V lost 1 base and J lost 0 bases. The CDR3 consists of 18 residues. From germline, CDR1 is DFQATT and CDR2 SNEGSKA (reference sequence). This CDR3 is CSARGRTSLFPNTGELFF. CDR3 in DNA: TGCAGTGCTAGAGGCCGGACTAGCCTGTTCCCGAACACCGGGGAGCTGTTTTTT.

In this sample, this clonotype turned up many times. The chain combines TRBV6-5 with TRBJ1-1; maybe TRBD1 (5 bases). The CDR3 runs 18 residues. Trimming shortened V by 0 bases and J by 3 bases, and 20 bases separated the two germline ends. The V gene's germline CDR1 is MNHEY and CDR2 SVGAGI. CDR3 DNA: TGTGCCAGCAGTTACTCGAGCGGGAGGGGTGTTGAGGACACTGAAGCTTTCTTT. This encodes CASSYSSGRGVEDTEAFF.

A word on this clonotype: A clone one base away is much larger, so this may be a read error. The CDR3 loop is CASSPSLQGTQYF. In DNA form, the CDR3 reads TGTGCCAGCTCACCGAGCCTCCAAGGGACCCAGTACTTC. The rearrangement links TRBV18 to TRBJ2-5; D gene ambiguous. The CDR3 has 13 residues. The germline gives CDR1 KGHSH, CDR2 LQKENI.

This clonotype has at least ten counts. V gene TRBV20-1 combines with J gene TRBJ2-7; 7 nucleotides align to TRBD1. The junction had 11 bases not matched to a gene; V was cut back by 3 bases and J by 3 bases. Looked up from germline, CDR1 is DFQATT and CDR2 is SNEGSKA (reference sequence). The CDR3 is 15 amino acids. In DNA, the CDR3 is TGCAGTGCTAGGGGGGCAAGGACAGGCCTCTACGAGCAGTACTTC. Translated: CSARGARTGLYEQYF.

With respect to this clonotype: Since no conserved phenylalanine or tryptophan closes the CDR3, a read error is the likely cause. The chain has TRBV5-5 and TRBJ1-5; TRBD1 matches at 9 bases. Germline values: CDR1 SGHKS, CDR2 YYEKEE (reference sequence). The junction had 11 bases not matched to a gene; V was cut back by 3 bases and J by 7 bases. CDR3 size: 16 residues. Here the CDR3 reads CASSWTRTGVWQPQHL. The CDR3 nucleotides read TGTGCCAGCAGCTGGACCAGGACAGGGGTTTGGCAGCCCCAGCATCTT.

This clonotype came up many times. The chain recombines TRBV15 with TRBJ2-3; D could derive from TRBD1 or TRBD2 (5 bases each). Germline CDR1 reads LNHNV; CDR2 reads YYDKDF (reference sequence). V dropped 11 bases and J dropped 2 bases, with 11 bases sitting between them. There are 12 residues in the CDR3. For the CDR3, the DNA is TGTGCCCTCCGGGGCGACACAGATACGCAGTATTTT. Translation gives CALRGDTDTQYF. The full variable domain, with the rest looked up from reference TRBV15 and TRBJ2-3, is DAMVIQNPRYQVTQFGKPVTLSCSQTLNHNVMYWYQQKSSQAPKLLFHYYDKDFNNEADTPDNFQSRRPNTSFCFLDIRSPGLGDTAMYLCALRGDTDTQYFGPGTRLTVL.

This clonotype was observed many times. The V call is TRBV7-9, the J call TRBJ1-1; D remains unclear. V lost 5 bases to trimming and J lost 1 base, with 8 bases between them. This CDR3 has 13 amino acids. The germline V gene has CDR1 SEHNR and CDR2 FQNEAQ (reference sequence). The CDR3 here is CASSPYRNTEAFF. In DNA form, the CDR3 reads TGTGCCAGCAGCCCGTATAGGAACACTGAAGCTTTCTTT.

The table lists this clonotype with many counts. J is TRBJ2-3 and V is TRBV15, with D possibly being TRBD2 (5 bases). V lost 11 bases and J lost 4, with 13 bases in between. CDR3 length: 12 amino acids. Germline CDR1 LNHNV, CDR2 YYDKDF (reference sequence). The CDR3 nucleotides read TGTGCCTCCGGGATGAGGGCAGATACGCAGTATTTT. Translating gives CASGMRADTQYF.

This clonotype was detected many times. This sequence joins TRBV11-2 and TRBJ1-2; D gene uncertain. CDR1 is SGHAT and CDR2 is FQNNGV in the germline V gene. CDR3 length: 13 amino acids. The V end was cut by 3 bases, the J end by 4 bases, with 9 bases between. The CDR3 DNA is TGTGCCAGCAGCTTTGCTGGCGGCTATGGCTACACCTTC. Protein sequence: CASSFAGGYGYTF.

This clonotype was seen ten or more times. The chain has TRBV9 and TRBJ2-7; D unclear. Deletions cut 3 bases from V and 2 bases from J, with 21 bases between. This CDR3 comprises 17 residues. In germline, CDR1 is SGDLS, CDR2 YYNGEE. The chain's CDR3 is CASSERSEAPAAYEQYF. The CDR3 DNA reads TGTGCCAGCAGCGAAAGGTCCGAGGCACCCGCGGCCTACGAGCAGTACTTC.

This clonotype was picked up many times. The genes are TRBV20-1 and TRBJ2-3; no definite D call. The CDR3 length is 13 residues. The germline V and J ends were trimmed by 6 bases and 4 bases, with 14 bases remaining between them. Per the germline V gene, CDR1 is DFQATT and CDR2 is SNEGSKA (reference sequence). CDR3 residues: CSAPPGFPDTQYF. In DNA, the CDR3 is TGCAGTGCCCCTCCTGGGTTTCCAGATACGCAGTATTTT.

This clonotype was found many times. The V gene is TRBV7-9, the J gene TRBJ2-1; TRBD1 matches at 10 bases. This CDR3 region has 15 residues. The trim removed 6 bases at V and 2 bases at J, leaving 4 bases unmatched. Germline lookup yields CDR1 SEHNR and CDR2 FQNEAQ (reference sequence). The CDR3 spells CASRTGQGTYNEQFF. CDR3 DNA sequence: TGTGCCAGCAGGACGGGACAGGGGACCTACAATGAGCAGTTCTTC.

To note about this clonotype: The conserved closing phenylalanine or tryptophan is absent in this CDR3, likely reflecting a read error. The DNA is omitted, as the CDR3 cannot be located on it reliably, and the CDR3 follows TCRdb's listing. V gene TRBV6-6 combines with J gene TRBJ1-1. The CDR3 spans 8 amino acids, including both terminal residues. Germline V gene sequence: CDR1 MNHNY, CDR2 SVGAGI (reference sequence). The CDR3: CASAEAFL.

Regarding this clonotype: The junction departs from germline at one end; a sequencing error may be responsible. The gene calls are TRBV11-2 and TRBJ2-1, with no clear D. Germline V gene lookup returns CDR1 SGHAT and CDR2 FQNNGV. The CDR3 totals 10 residues. DNA for the CDR3: TGTGACAGCAGCTGCAATGAGCAGTTCTTC. Amino acids: CDSSCNEQFF.

This clonotype was counted ten times or more. The chain uses TRBV2 and TRBJ2-2; D gene ambiguous. CDR1 and CDR2 (germline): SNHLY, FYNNEI. The germline V and J ends were trimmed by 9 bases and 1 base, with 9 bases remaining between them. The CDR3 sequence is 13 residues long. The CDR3 is CASQMGNTGELFF. The CDR3 DNA reads TGTGCCAGTCAAATGGGGAACACCGGGGAGCTGTTTTTT.

This clonotype was observed a handful of times. This clone may be a read error of a much larger clone one base away. The chain has TRBV6-5 and TRBJ2-5, with 9 bases matching TRBD1. Germline loops: CDR1 MNHEY, CDR2 SVGAGI. This CDR3 spans 12 amino acids. The CDR3 sequence: CASRDRGETQHF. DNA for the CDR3: TGTGCCAGCAGGGACAGGGGTGAGACCCAGCACTTC.

This chain connects TRBV20-1 to TRBJ1-3; no clear D gene. Trimming removed 1 base at V and 1 base at J, with 11 bases between. The CDR3 runs to 15 residues. Germline V gene sequence: CDR1 DFQATT, CDR2 SNEGSKA (reference sequence). The CDR3 DNA follows: TGCAGTGCTAGAGCAGACATCCGATCTGGAAACACCATATATTTT. It is translated as CSARADIRSGNTIYF.

This clonotype showed up many times. The chain uses TRBV5-1 and TRBJ2-2; D is possibly TRBD1 (5 bases). V lost 4 bases, J lost 1 base, and 11 bases lay in between. The CDR3 runs 15 residues. CDR1 SGHRS and CDR2 YFSETQ come from the germline V gene. The chain's CDR3 is CASSGRTGNTGELFF. CDR3 DNA: TGCGCCAGCAGCGGGCGAACAGGGAACACCGGGGAGCTGTTTTTT.

This clonotype was counted at least ten times. CDR3 nucleotides: TGTGCCAGCAGCCCCGAGGGGGCGGGTACGCAGTATTTT. Residues: CASSPEGAGTQYF. V gene TRBV6-6 combines with J gene TRBJ2-3; 7 bases align to TRBD1. Losses at the gene ends were 6 bases for V and 8 bases for J; bases not matched to a gene: 8. Germline V gene lookup returns CDR1 MNHNY and CDR2 SVGAGI (reference sequence). This CDR3 region has 13 residues.

This clonotype showed up many times. The chain carries TRBV20-1 and TRBJ1-1; 9 bases are shared with TRBD1. CDR1 is DFQATT, CDR2 SNEGSKA, per germline (reference sequence). This CDR3 has 11 residues. CDR3 sequence: CRRTGVTEAFF. The CDR3 DNA reads TGCAGGAGGACAGGGGTCACTGAAGCTTTCTTT.

This clonotype was recorded many times. This chain connects TRBV20-1 to TRBJ2-7; TRBD1 aligns across 7 bases. J gave up 2 bases and V 3 bases, and 10 bases lay outside the gene matches. The length of the CDR3 is 15 residues. CDR1 and CDR2 (germline): DFQATT, SNEGSKA (reference sequence). CDR3 sequence reads: CSASLIEGTAYEQYF. In DNA, the CDR3 is TGCAGTGCTAGTCTAATTGAGGGGACAGCCTACGAGCAGTACTTC.

This clonotype was observed a few times. The chain uses TRBV12-3 or TRBV12-4 and TRBJ2-5; no firm D call. V was shortened by 6 bases and J by 5 bases, with 7 bases between the two germline ends. CDR3 length equals 11 residues. CDR3 coding DNA: TGTGCCAGCAGCATCCTGGAGACCCAGTACTTC. Its translation: CASSILETQYF.

This clonotype was found many times. V gene TRBV4-1 combines with J gene TRBJ1-5, with D hard to call. The V gene lost 1 base and the J gene lost 3 bases, with 7 bases spanning the gap. Germline values: CDR1 MGHRA, CDR2 YSYEKL. CDR3 length: 14 residues. CDR3 in amino acids: CASSQGQANQPQHF. In DNA, the CDR3 is TGCGCCAGCAGCCAAGGGCAGGCCAATCAGCCCCAGCATTTT.

J is TRBJ2-5 and V is TRBV5-1, with no clear D. This CDR3 has 13 amino acids. Per germline, CDR1 SGHRS and CDR2 YFSETQ. Between the trimmed V and J ends, which lost 6 bases and 2 bases, there was a span of 11 bases. CDR3 coding DNA: TGCGCCAGCACCCTAGACGGACAAGAGACCCAGTACTTC. This sequence encodes CASTLDGQETQYF.

This clonotype was recorded at least ten times. The chain combines TRBV27 with TRBJ1-5; 9 nucleotides agree with TRBD1. CDR3 length: 16 amino acids. The ends lost 6 bases at V and 6 bases at J; junction bases unmatched: 12. CDR1 is MNHEY and CDR2 is SMNVEV in the germline V gene (reference sequence). CDR3 residues: CASSKGTGLPGQPQHF. The CDR3, as DNA: TGTGCCAGCAGCAAAGGGACAGGGCTTCCTGGTCAGCCCCAGCATTTT.

Many counts were recorded for this clonotype. This sequence joins TRBV29-1 and TRBJ1-1; possibly TRBD1 for D (5 bases). V was clipped by 8 bases and J by 5 bases, with 21 bases between them. This CDR3 contains 14 residues. CDR1 and CDR2 (germline): SQVTM, ANQGSEA. CDR3 DNA: TGCAGCACAGAAGACCTTTACAGGAATACTGAAGCTTTCTTT. Amino acid sequence: CSTEDLYRNTEAFF.

This clonotype was observed a handful of times. Sequence at one end of the junction differs from germline and may be a read error. The gene calls are TRBV20-1 and TRBJ2-1; TRBD1 aligns across 10 bases. The germline V gene encodes CDR1 DFQATT and CDR2 SNEGSKA (reference sequence). The CDR3 has 15 amino acids. The CDR3 DNA reads as TGCAGTGCTCCCCTCGGGACAGGGGTGATCGATGAGCAGCTCTTC. Translating gives CSAPLGTGVIDEQLF.

About this clonotype itself: It is likely a read error, because the conserved phenylalanine at the end of the CDR3 is missing. The rearrangement links TRBV6-5 to TRBJ2-7, with D perhaps matching TRBD1 or TRBD2 (5 bases each). The CDR3 has 14 amino acids. Germline assignment: CDR1 MNHEY and CDR2 SVGAGI. Trimming took off 6 bases at V and 1 base at J, with 13 bases between the two ends. The CDR3 DNA follows: TGTGCCAGCAGGAGAGGGACGAAGTCCTACGAGCAGTACTCC. Translation: CASRRGTKSYEQYS.

This clonotype was seen only a few times. The CDR3 loop is CASSHTGPDTQYF. The CDR3, as DNA: TGTGCCAGCAGCCATACAGGGCCAGATACGCAGTATTTT. V and J are TRBV3-1 and TRBJ2-3; the D gene is possibly TRBD1 (6 bases). This CDR3 has 13 residues. Germline loops: CDR1 LGHDT, CDR2 YNNKEL (reference sequence). V was clipped by 3 bases and J by 4 bases, with 8 bases between them.

This clonotype was recorded a few times. This sequence joins TRBV9 and TRBJ2-3; 7 nucleotides agree with TRBD2. CDR1 and CDR2 (germline): SGDLS, YYNGEE. This CDR3 is 14 amino acids long. With 2 bases clipped from V and 2 bases from J, the junction kept 2 bases outside the gene matches. The CDR3 region is CASSVRDYTDTQYF. The DNA for the CDR3 is TGTGCCAGCAGCGTCCGGGACTACACAGATACGCAGTATTTT.